This TCR beta chain was captured in a study of blood T cell repertoires in COVID-19. Study information: Acute and convalescent COVID-19 specimens originated in the United States, Italy and Spain.

In its sample, this clone was seen a few times. TCRdb keeps only in-frame clones here, not all; method: immunoSEQ multiplex PCR. The table lists approximately 220,000 clones, 83% of them singletons. The source of this sequence is a woman in her forties with active or convalescent COVID-19. The sample consisted of peripheral blood.

CDR3 DNA: TGCGCCAGCAGCTTGGGGCATCCGAATGGACTAGATCCGGAGTACGAGCAGTACTTC. It yields the protein CASSLGHPNGLDPEYEQYF. This chain joins TRBV5-1 and TRBJ2-7; 7 nucleotides agree with TRBD2. The junction had 19 bases not matched to a gene; V was cut back by 0 bases and J by 4 bases. The CDR3 consists of 19 residues. From germline, CDR1 is SGHRS and CDR2 YFSETQ.